The next 20 T cell receptor beta chains were all read from a single sample in a study of shared clonotypes between healthy human individuals. Measured with immunoSEQ multiplex PCR; TCRdb has only the in-frame clones, and not every one. The sample includes roughly 2,500,000 clones, roughly 93% of them seen just once. The specimen sequenced was naive CD4+ T cells from PBMCs. Subset given: CD45RA+ positively selected. The receptors shown here come from a young man in good health. Some clones in this sample may be carry-over from other donors' samples.

The DNA for the CDR3 is TGTGCCAGCAGTACGCGGGGCCGCCCCTACGAGCAGTACTTC. Translation: CASSTRGRPYEQYF. The gene calls are TRBV6-5 and TRBJ2-7; weak D call: TRBD2 (6 bases). V dropped 5 bases and J dropped 2 bases, with 13 bases sitting between them. CDR1 MNHEY and CDR2 SVGAGI come from the germline V gene. The CDR3 contains 14 residues.

The gene calls are TRBV28 and TRBJ1-2, with D unclear. Germline CDR1 and CDR2: MDHEN and SYDVKM. The CDR3 loop spans 14 amino acids. V was pared by 5 bases and J by 7 bases, with 17 bases between. This CDR3 is CASSTLLGTAGYTF. In nucleotides, the CDR3 is TGTGCCAGCAGTACTCTTCTGGGTACGGCTGGCTACACCTTC.

For this clone: Other DNA sequences in the same sample also yield this CDR3. This chain connects TRBV18 to TRBJ1-5; the match to TRBD1 covers 11 bases. The CDR3 length is 15 residues. CDR1 KGHSH and CDR2 LQKENI come from the germline V gene. V trimming: 1 base; J trimming: 5 bases; junction bases outside the gene matches: 1. The CDR3 region is CASSPRTGGDQPQHF. The CDR3 DNA reads TGTGCCAGCTCACCACGGACAGGGGGCGATCAGCCCCAGCATTTT.

This chain links TRBV27 with TRBJ2-3; D unclear. Germline V gene data show CDR1 as MNHEY and CDR2 as SMNVEV (reference sequence). V was pared by 3 bases and J by 6 bases, with 16 bases between. The CDR3 has 15 amino acids. The CDR3 region is CASSFWRNLGDTQYF. The CDR3 nucleotides are TGTGCCAGCAGTTTTTGGCGGAACCTCGGCGATACGCAGTATTTT.

The rearrangement uses TRBV27 and TRBJ2-4; 9 bases match TRBD1. The germline V gene has CDR1 MNHEY and CDR2 SMNVEV (reference sequence). Trimming removed 6 bases from V and 7 bases from J; junction bases left unmatched: 13. The CDR3 extends over 16 amino acids. CDR3 bases: TGTGCCAGCAGCCCACCTACCGGGACAGGGTGGAACATTCAGTACTTC. Its protein is CASSPPTGTGWNIQYF.

The genes are TRBV6-5 and TRBJ2-7; D is possibly TRBD1 or TRBD2 (5 bases each). This CDR3 is built from 15 residues. Trimming stripped 6 bases from V and 6 bases from J, with 21 bases between. The germline gives CDR1 MNHEY, CDR2 SVGAGI. The CDR3, as DNA: TGTGCCAGCAGGACCCCCTCGGGACCCCCAGGCGAGCAGTACTTC. Its translation: CASRTPSGPPGEQYF.

The chain couples TRBV18 to TRBJ1-2; TRBD1 is a possible D gene (5 bases). The CDR3 contains 17 residues. Per germline, CDR1 KGHSH and CDR2 LQKENI. V lost 5 bases and J lost 0, with 19 bases in between. CDR3 sequence reads: CASSALTPGGANYGYTF. In DNA form, the CDR3 reads TGTGCCAGCTCAGCTCTCACTCCGGGGGGAGCTAACTATGGCTACACCTTC.

CDR3 in amino acids: CATETSVGGDEQYF. The CDR3 nucleotides read TGTGCCACCGAGACCAGCGTGGGGGGCGACGAGCAGTACTTC. The chain employs TRBV28 and TRBJ2-7, with D possibly called TRBD1 or TRBD2 (6 bases each). V lost 10 bases and J 5 bases, leaving 21 bases between the germline ends. Germline loops: CDR1 MDHEN, CDR2 SYDVKM. This CDR3 is built from 14 residues.

CDR3 loop: CASSLGSGTGGYEQFF. As DNA, the CDR3 is TGTGCCAGCAGCTTGGGTTCCGGGACAGGGGGCTATGAGCAGTTCTTC. The chain employs TRBV5-6 and TRBJ2-1; 12 bases match TRBD1. V lost 0 bases, J lost 8 bases, and 6 bases stayed unmatched. CDR3 length: 16 residues. Germline V lookup: CDR1 SGHDT, CDR2 YYEEEE. Based on the CDR3 plus reference TRBV5-6 and TRBJ2-1, the full variable domain is DAGVTQSPTHLIKTRGQQVTLRCSPKSGHDTVSWYQQALGQGPQFIFQYYEEEERQRGNFPDRFSGHQFPNYSSELNVNALLLGDSALYLCASSLGSGTGGYEQFFGPGTRLTVL.

The V and J genes are TRBV7-9 and TRBJ1-2, with a weak D call TRBD1 (5 bases). With 2 bases removed from V and 2 bases from J, the gap between germline ends came to 9 bases. Per the germline V gene, CDR1 is SEHNR and CDR2 is FQNEAQ (reference sequence). This CDR3 comprises 14 residues. For the CDR3, the DNA is TGTGCCAGCAGCTTACTGGGGCGGAACTATGGCTACACCTTC. It codes for CASSLLGRNYGYTF.

V gene TRBV6-1 combines with J gene TRBJ2-2; D is perhaps TRBD1 (6 bases). The CDR3 is 14 residues long. Trimming removed 10 bases from V and 3 bases from J, with 15 bases in between. Germline V gene sequence: CDR1 MNHNS, CDR2 SASEGT. CDR3 DNA: TGTGCCATCAGGGGCGGGTTGCACACCGGGGAGCTGTTTTTT. Its protein is CAIRGGLHTGELFF.

This clone was counted once. The CDR3: CASNGGGTVTYNEQFF. CDR3 DNA sequence: TGTGCCAGCAACGGGGGGGGGACCGTTACCTACAATGAGCAGTTCTTC. This chain joins TRBV28 and TRBJ2-1; TRBD2 aligns across 8 bases. Germline-derived CDR1 and CDR2 are MDHEN and SYDVKM. Losses at the gene ends were 7 bases for V and 2 bases for J; bases not matched to a gene: 10. There are 16 residues in the CDR3. The complete variable domain, with remaining parts taken from reference TRBV28 and TRBJ2-1, reads DVKVTQSSRYLVKRTGEKVFLECVQDMDHENMFWYRQDPGLGLRLIYFSYDVKMKEKGDIPEGYSVSREKKERFSLILESASTNQTSMYLCASNGGGTVTYNEQFFGPGTRLTVL.

V gene TRBV18 combines with J gene TRBJ2-3, with D possibly being TRBD2 (6 bases). Between the trimmed V and J ends, which lost 8 bases and 0 bases, there was a span of 18 bases. The CDR3 extends over 16 amino acids. CDR1 is KGHSH, CDR2 LQKENI, per germline. Here the CDR3 reads CASRGGLGSSTDTQYF. CDR3 DNA sequence: TGTGCCAGCCGCGGAGGGCTGGGGTCGAGCACAGATACGCAGTATTTT.

This clone was seen only once. This sequence joins TRBV21-1 and TRBJ2-5. TRBV21-1 is assigned pseudogene status. The CDR3 sequence is 16 residues long. CDR3 nucleotides: TGTGCCAGCAGCAAAGTGGTAGGGCGGATCCAAGAGACCCAGTACTTC. Its protein is CASSKVVGRIQETQYF.

This clone came up once. Its ends do not fully match the called genes, so a read error is possible. The chain is built from TRBV7-6 and TRBJ2-7; tentatively, D is TRBD2 (6 bases). This CDR3 contains 15 residues. CDR1 is SGHVS and CDR2 is FNYEAQ in the germline V gene. As DNA, the CDR3 is TGTGCCAGCAGCGTAGCGGATTCGAAAACCTACGAGCAGTACTTC. Translating gives CASSVADSKTYEQYF.

This clone has only one observation. The genes are TRBV30 and TRBJ2-7; 7 nucleotides line up with TRBD1. The CDR3 runs to 17 residues. Germline CDR1 reads GTSNPN; CDR2 reads SVGIG (reference sequence). Trimming cost V 2 bases and J 3 bases; bases outside gene matches: 16. CDR3 sequence reads: CAWSRDSLPRGLYEQYF. CDR3 nucleotide sequence: TGTGCCTGGAGTCGGGACAGCCTACCGAGGGGCCTCTACGAGCAGTACTTC. Full variable domain (outside the CDR3, taken from reference TRBV30 and TRBJ2-7): SQTIHQWPATLVQPVGSPLSLECTVEGTSNPNLYWYRQAAGRGLQLLFYSVGIGQISSEVPQNLSASRPQDRQFILSSKKLLLSDSGFYLCAWSRDSLPRGLYEQYFGPGTRLTVT.

The rearrangement links TRBV15 to TRBJ2-2; perhaps TRBD1 as D (6 bases). The CDR3 sequence is 13 residues long. Looked up from germline, CDR1 is LNHNV and CDR2 is YYDKDF (reference sequence). The germline V and J ends were trimmed by 2 bases and 5 bases, with 6 bases remaining between them. This chain's CDR3 is CATSRRGTGELFF. The DNA for the CDR3 is TGTGCCACCAGCAGAAGGGGGACCGGGGAGCTGTTTTTT.

The J gene is TRBJ2-2, the V gene TRBV10-1, with 10 positions matching TRBD2. After removal of 7 bases from V and 7 bases from J, the junction contained 12 bases not matched to a gene. The CDR3 is 16 amino acids. Germline assignment: CDR1 WNHNN and CDR2 SYGVQD (reference sequence). CDR3 region: CASTPGLATSVGELFF. Written as DNA, the CDR3 is TGCGCCAGCACTCCGGGACTAGCGACCAGTGTCGGGGAGCTGTTTTTT.

This clone was picked up a small number of times. This chain links TRBV19 with TRBJ1-5, with TRBD1 matching over 7 bases. The germline gives CDR1 LNHDA, CDR2 SQIVND (reference sequence). CDR3 size: 14 residues. Germline trimming cut 3 bases from V and 6 bases from J; bases unmatched to any gene: 5. The CDR3 sequence: CASSINRGSQPQHF. CDR3 coding DNA: TGTGCCAGTAGTATTAACAGGGGAAGTCAGCCCCAGCATTTT.

The V gene is TRBV10-1, the J gene TRBJ2-3; D is perhaps TRBD2 (6 bases). The CDR3 runs to 16 residues. V gave up 0 bases and J gave up 0 bases, with 10 bases separating them. Germline values: CDR1 WNHNN, CDR2 SYGVQD (reference sequence). This chain's CDR3 is CASSESGGGSTDTQYF. As DNA, the CDR3 is TGCGCCAGCAGTGAGTCCGGTGGAGGGAGCACAGATACGCAGTATTTT.